These 17 T cell receptor beta chains originate from one sample sequenced in a study of shared clonotypes between healthy human individuals. Clones were read by immunoSEQ multiplex PCR, and TCRdb kept only the in-frame ones, dropping some. The table includes hundreds of thousands of clones, approximately 79% detected once. The sequenced material came from memory CD4+ T cells sorted from blood. The subset here: CD45RA-negative fraction. These receptor sequences come from a woman aged 25 to 39 in good health.

The chain is built from TRBV5-4 and TRBJ2-3; D tentatively reads TRBD1 or TRBD2 (5 bases each). This CDR3 region has 14 residues. V was shortened by 3 bases and J by 6 bases, with 14 bases between the two germline ends. Per germline, CDR1 SGHNT and CDR2 YYREEE (reference sequence). This CDR3 is CASSSLGTADTQYF. As DNA, the CDR3 is TGTGCCAGCAGCTCCCTCGGGACCGCCGATACGCAGTATTTT.

V gene TRBV5-1 combines with J gene TRBJ1-1; D is undetermined. The CDR3 runs 13 residues. CDR1 is SGHRS, CDR2 YFSETQ, per germline. V was shortened by 0 bases and J by 1 base, with 4 bases between the two germline ends. CDR3 sequence reads: CASSLEWNTEAFF. The CDR3 nucleotides are TGCGCCAGCAGCTTGGAGTGGAACACTGAAGCTTTCTTT.

The chain employs TRBV19 and TRBJ2-7, with 7 bases that match TRBD2. The germline gives CDR1 LNHDA, CDR2 SQIVND (reference sequence). The CDR3 runs 15 residues. V shed 1 base and J 1 base; nucleotides not matched to a gene: 4. The CDR3 sequence: CASSIGGGASYEQYF. The CDR3 bases are TGTGCCAGTAGTATAGGGGGGGGAGCATCCTACGAGCAGTACTTC.

The chain recombines TRBV10-3 with TRBJ2-5; 8 bases map to TRBD2. Near its end, the DNA agrees better with TRBJ2-7, so the J call may be wrong. The germline CDR1 and CDR2 sequences are ENHRY and SYGVKD. The CDR3 sequence is 17 residues long. Written as DNA, the CDR3 is TGTGCCATCAGTGACCCCTTTCGGGGGGGGCGAAGATACGAGCAGTACTTC. Amino acid sequence: CAISDPFRGGRRYEQYF.

The gene calls are TRBV5-1 and TRBJ2-5; the match to TRBD2 covers 8 bases. V lost 6 bases to trimming and J lost 2 bases; unmatched junction nucleotides: 15. The CDR3 consists of 17 residues. Looked up from germline, CDR1 is SGHRS and CDR2 is YFSETQ. Here the CDR3 DNA reads TGCGCCAGCACCCAAGGGAGGATAGCGGGGATGCAAGAGACCCAGTACTTC. This codes for CASTQGRIAGMQETQYF.

V is TRBV2 and J is TRBJ1-5; maybe TRBD1 (5 bases). This CDR3 has 16 amino acids. The germline V gene encodes CDR1 SNHLY and CDR2 FYNNEI. Trimming took 1 base from V and 0 from J, leaving 10 bases between them. As DNA, the CDR3 is TGTGCCAGCAGTGAAGTGACAGCTAATAGCAATCAGCCCCAGCATTTT. This codes for CASSEVTANSNQPQHF.

This clone was recorded a few times. J is TRBJ2-7 and V is TRBV27; D is uncertain. The CDR3 contains 16 residues. CDR1 and CDR2 from the germline V gene are MNHEY and SMNVEV (reference sequence). Trimming cost V 2 bases and J 0 bases, with 14 bases left between them. CDR3 sequence (DNA): TGTGCCAGCAGTTTAAGGGTGTCGGTATTCTCCTACGAGCAGTACTTC. Protein: CASSLRVSVFSYEQYF.

The CDR3 sequence is CASTPWRGAAYEQYF. The CDR3 bases are TGTGCCAGCACCCCCTGGAGGGGGGCAGCCTACGAGCAGTACTTC. The rearrangement joins TRBV28 to TRBJ2-7, with D perhaps assigned TRBD1 or TRBD2 (6 bases each). CDR3 length: 15 amino acids. Germline V gene lookup returns CDR1 MDHEN and CDR2 SYDVKM. Between the trimmed V and J ends, which lost 7 bases and 2 bases, there was a span of 18 bases.

The genes are TRBV27 and TRBJ1-2, with TRBD1 matching over 10 bases. From germline, CDR1 is MNHEY and CDR2 SMNVEV (reference sequence). CDR3 length: 14 residues. The V gene end was trimmed by 3 bases and the J gene end by 13 bases; junction bases not matched to a gene: 11. Here the CDR3 DNA reads TGTGCCAGCAGTTTGACACCGGGACAGGGGATTTTCACCTTC. It yields the protein CASSLTPGQGIFTF.

The chain employs TRBV14 and TRBJ2-6; 10 bases are a match to TRBD1. J was trimmed by 4 bases and V by 4 bases; bases with no gene match: 4. CDR3 size: 16 residues. Looked up from germline, CDR1 is SGHDN and CDR2 is FVKESK. CDR3 sequence (DNA): TGTGCCAGCAGCCCGGGACAGGGGCTGGGGGCCAACGTCCTGACTTTC. It encodes CASSPGQGLGANVLTF. Supplemented by reference TRBV14 and TRBJ2-6, the full variable domain reads EAGVTQFPSHSVIEKGQTVTLRCDPISGHDNLYWYRRVMGKEIKFLLHFVKESKQDESGMPNNRFLAERTGGTYSTLKVQPAELEDSGVYFCASSPGQGLGANVLTFGAGSRLTVL.

This clone showed up just a few times. This chain connects TRBV6-1 to TRBJ1-5; D possibly corresponds to TRBD1 (6 bases). This CDR3 has 14 residues. The germline V gene has CDR1 MNHNS and CDR2 SASEGT. Between the trimmed V and J ends, which lost 6 bases and 3 bases, there was a span of 12 bases. The CDR3 coding sequence is TGTGCCAGCAGAGAACAGGGTAACAATCAGCCCCAGCATTTT. Protein sequence: CASREQGNNQPQHF.

This chain uses TRBV28 with TRBJ1-5; D unresolved. V was pared by 5 bases and J by 5 bases, with 19 bases between. CDR3 length: 16 residues. From germline, CDR1 is MDHEN and CDR2 SYDVKM. The DNA of the CDR3 is TGTGCCAGCAGTCCCCCCCACGGGTTTTCCGATCAGCCCCAGCATTTT. Protein sequence: CASSPPHGFSDQPQHF. Variable domain in full (rest from reference TRBV28 and TRBJ1-5): DVKVTQSSRYLVKRTGEKVFLECVQDMDHENMFWYRQDPGLGLRLIYFSYDVKMKEKGDIPEGYSVSREKKERFSLILESASTNQTSMYLCASSPPHGFSDQPQHFGDGTRLSIL.

The chain employs TRBV10-3 and TRBJ2-7, with D possibly TRBD2 on 6 matching bases. The CDR3 consists of 10 residues. The germline gives CDR1 ENHRY, CDR2 SYGVKD. The V end lost 11 bases, the J end lost 3 bases, and 8 bases lay between the germline ends. The CDR3 loop is CAAGSYEQYF. DNA for the CDR3: TGTGCCGCCGGGAGCTACGAGCAGTACTTC.

This clone is a singleton in its sample. The V call is TRBV29-1, the J call TRBJ2-5, with a possible D match to TRBD2 (5 bases). Near its end, the DNA agrees better with TRBJ2-7, so the J call may be wrong. The CDR3 runs 12 residues. Germline V CDR1 and CDR2: SQVTM, ANQGSEA. The DNA for the CDR3 is TGCAGCGTTTGGGGAGCCTCCTACGAGCAGTACTTC. This codes for CSVWGASYEQYF.

The chain employs TRBV5-1 and TRBJ2-3; possible D gene TRBD1, 6 bases. Germline-derived CDR1 and CDR2 are SGHRS and YFSETQ. The CDR3 is 17 amino acids. Trimming took off 0 bases at V and 0 bases at J, with 14 bases between the two ends. CDR3 residues: CASSLAFSTGSTDTQYF. The CDR3 bases are TGCGCCAGCAGCTTGGCCTTTTCGACAGGTAGCACAGATACGCAGTATTTT. Looking up the rest from reference TRBV5-1 and TRBJ2-3 gives the full variable domain: KAGVTQTPRYLIKTRGQQVTLSCSPISGHRSVSWYQQTPGQGLQFLFEYFSETQRNKGNFPGRFSGRQFSNSRSEMNVSTLELGDSALYLCASSLAFSTGSTDTQYFGPGTRLTVL.

A note on this clone: With a far larger clone one base away, a read error is the likely cause. Here the CDR3 omits its conserved ending phenylalanine or tryptophan, so a read error is the likely source. This chain connects TRBV7-8 to TRBJ2-7; D may match TRBD1 or TRBD2 (6 bases each). V lost 1 base to trimming and J lost 2 bases, with 9 bases between them. The CDR3 totals 14 residues. Looked up from germline, CDR1 is SGHVS and CDR2 is FQNEAQ. The CDR3 loop is CASSLVGGPYEQYL. DNA of the CDR3: TGTGCCAGCAGCTTAGTGGGGGGCCCCTACGAGCAGTACCTC.

This clone was observed a handful of times. The rearrangement uses TRBV6-4 and TRBJ2-2; possibly TRBD1 or TRBD2 for D (5 bases each). V was pared by 4 bases and J by 6 bases, with 12 bases between. This CDR3 region has 14 residues. Looked up from germline, CDR1 is MRHNA and CDR2 is SNTAGT. CDR3 loop: CASSVWGSAGELFF. DNA of the CDR3: TGTGCCAGCAGTGTTTGGGGGAGCGCCGGGGAGCTGTTTTTT.